This passage covers 32 T cell receptor beta chains from one sample sequenced in a study of tumour-infiltrating T cells in Burkitt lymphoma. Using immunoSEQ multiplex PCR, the repertoire was profiled, and TCRdb retains in-frame clones only, with some absent. The data hold 3,500 to 4,500 clones, with around 84% observed a single time. The sequenced material came from tumor tissue. The receptors come from a human donor with diffuse large B-cell lymphoma. Some clones in this sample may be carry-over from other donors' samples.

On this clone: Compared with germline, one end of the junction differs, possibly owing to a read error. The genes are TRBV6-1 and TRBJ1-1; D call uncertain. Germline assignment: CDR1 MNHNS and CDR2 SASEGT. The CDR3 has 14 amino acids. The CDR3 DNA is TGTGCTAGCACCTCAGGCAGATTGAACACTGAAGCTTTCTTT. This translates into CASTSGRLNTEAFF.

The chain couples TRBV7-8 to TRBJ1-3, with 10 positions matching TRBD1. The V segment lost 6 bases and the J segment 0 bases; nucleotides outside the gene matches: 5. Germline CDR1 reads SGHVS; CDR2 reads FQNEAQ. This CDR3 region has 16 residues. CDR3 coding DNA: TGTGCCAGCAGTCGGACAGGGGGGTTCTCTGGAAACACCATATATTTT. It is translated as CASSRTGGFSGNTIYF. Using reference TRBV7-8 and TRBJ1-3 for the parts outside the CDR3, the full variable domain is GAGVSQSPRYKVAKRGQDVALRCDPISGHVSLFWYQQALGQGPEFLTYFQNEAQLDKSGLPSDRFFAERPEGSVSTLKIQRTQQEDSAVYLCASSRTGGFSGNTIYFGEGSWLTVV.

V gene TRBV6-6 combines with J gene TRBJ1-5, with D uncertain. With 2 bases removed from V and 3 bases from J, the gap between germline ends came to 5 bases. This CDR3 has 13 amino acids. CDR1 is MNHNY and CDR2 is SVGAGI in the germline V gene (reference sequence). CDR3 in amino acids: CASSYSYNQPQHF. The CDR3 DNA sequence: TGTGCCAGCAGTTACAGTTACAATCAGCCCCAGCATTTT.

This chain links TRBV18 with TRBJ2-5, with D maybe TRBD1 (6 bases). This CDR3 contains 14 residues. Germline loops: CDR1 KGHSH, CDR2 LQKENI. Between the trimmed V and J ends, which lost 1 base and 4 bases, there was a span of 10 bases. In DNA, the CDR3 is TGTGCCAGCTCACCACTAGGGACAAGAGAGACCCAGTACTTC. It yields the protein CASSPLGTRETQYF.

This chain uses TRBV29-1 with TRBJ1-2; 10 bases are a match to TRBD1. Germline CDR1 SQVTM, CDR2 ANQGSEA. This CDR3 is 15 amino acids long. The V segment lost 6 bases and the J segment 2 bases; nucleotides outside the gene matches: 9. This CDR3 reads CSVSGTGVSNYGYTF. CDR3 nucleotides: TGCAGCGTCTCCGGGACAGGGGTGTCAAACTATGGCTACACCTTC.

The table lists this clone with a count of one. CDR3 in amino acids: CASSLTQGTIKTQYF. CDR3 in DNA: TGTGCCAGCAGCCTGACACAGGGGACGATAAAGACCCAGTACTTC. The chain employs TRBV14 and TRBJ2-5; 7 bases align to TRBD1. The CDR3 extends over 15 amino acids. The V segment lost 4 bases and the J segment 6 bases; nucleotides outside the gene matches: 11. Germline V CDR1 and CDR2: SGHDN, FVKESK. The variable domain in full, completed from reference TRBV14 and TRBJ2-5, reads EAGVTQFPSHSVIEKGQTVTLRCDPISGHDNLYWYRRVMGKEIKFLLHFVKESKQDESGMPNNRFLAERTGGTYSTLKVQPAELEDSGVYFCASSLTQGTIKTQYFGPGTRLLVL.

V gene TRBV30 combines with J gene TRBJ1-1; D gene unclear. Germline V gene data show CDR1 as GTSNPN and CDR2 as SVGIG (reference sequence). The CDR3 spans 13 residues. V was trimmed by 0 bases and J by 4 bases, leaving 9 bases between them. The CDR3 region has the DNA TGTGCCTGGAGTGTACTGGAGGGCACTGAAGCTTTCTTT. It codes for CAWSVLEGTEAFF.

This chain uses TRBV30 with TRBJ2-5; D perhaps matches TRBD2 (6 bases). CDR1 and CDR2 (germline): GTSNPN, SVGIG (reference sequence). The CDR3 has 13 amino acids. V gave up 2 bases and J gave up 2 bases, with 9 bases separating them. CDR3 coding DNA: TGTGCCTGGAGTATTGGGGGGCAAGAGACCCAGTACTTC. Its translation: CAWSIGGQETQYF.

This clone was seen a few times. This chain links TRBV29-1 with TRBJ2-5; tentatively, D is TRBD1 (6 bases). The germline V gene encodes CDR1 SQVTM and CDR2 ANQGSEA. The CDR3 sequence is 15 residues long. Trimming removed 2 bases at V and 2 bases at J, with 15 bases between. CDR3 coding DNA: TGCAGCGTTGAATACAGTCAGGGGATTCAAGAGACCCAGTACTTC. This gives the protein CSVEYSQGIQETQYF. Using reference TRBV29-1 and TRBJ2-5 for the parts outside the CDR3, the full variable domain is SAVISQKPSRDICQRGTSLTIQCQVDSQVTMMFWYRQQPGQSLTLIATANQGSEATYESGFVIDKFPISRPNLTFSTLTVSNMSPEDSSIYLCSVEYSQGIQETQYFGPGTRLLVL.

The chain recombines TRBV6-5 with TRBJ1-2, with D unclear. Germline assignment: CDR1 MNHEY and CDR2 SVGAGI. The length of the CDR3 is 12 residues. V was cut by 7 bases and J by 3 bases, with 9 bases left in between. The CDR3 loop is CASTSRYYGYTF. The CDR3, as DNA: TGTGCCAGCACCTCGAGATACTATGGCTACACCTTC.

This chain joins TRBV7-2 and TRBJ1-2; 10 bases fit TRBD1. This CDR3 comprises 16 residues. The ends lost 5 bases at V and 3 bases at J; junction bases unmatched: 9. Germline CDR1 SGHTA, CDR2 FQGNSA. CDR3 residues: CASSRAGDRGDYGYTF. The CDR3 DNA reads as TGTGCCAGCAGCCGAGCCGGGGACAGGGGAGACTATGGCTACACCTTC. Full variable domain (remainder filled in from reference TRBV7-2 and TRBJ1-2): GAGVSQSPSNKVTEKGKDVELRCDPISGHTALYWYRQSLGQGLEFLIYFQGNSAPDKSGLPSDRFSAERTGGSVSTLTIQRTQQEDSAVYLCASSRAGDRGDYGYTFGSGTRLTVV.

This chain links TRBV6-4 with TRBJ2-6; D is perhaps TRBD1 (6 bases). Trimming took off 0 bases at V and 2 bases at J, with 11 bases between the two ends. In germline, CDR1 is MRHNA, CDR2 SNTAGT. This CDR3 is built from 17 residues. CDR3 DNA: TGTGCCAGCAGTGACTCTGAGGGGGTGGCTGGGGCCAACGTCCTGACTTTC. Its translation is CASSDSEGVAGANVLTF.

The chain carries TRBV5-6 and TRBJ1-2; D gene unclear. The germline CDR1 and CDR2 sequences are SGHDT and YYEEEE. This CDR3 is 12 amino acids long. Trimming removed 5 bases at V and 4 bases at J, with 9 bases between. The CDR3 spells CASSPDGYGYTF. The DNA for the CDR3 is TGTGCCAGCAGTCCAGACGGCTATGGCTACACCTTC.

Details on this clone: The junction does not match germline at one end; this may be a read error. V is TRBV7-7 and J is TRBJ2-5, with a weak D call TRBD2 (5 bases). This CDR3 contains 13 residues. Germline assignment: CDR1 SSHAT and CDR2 FNYEAQ (reference sequence). The CDR3 sequence: CASSLGLQSTQYF. In DNA, the CDR3 is TGTGCTAGCAGCTTAGGACTCCAATCGACCCAGTACTTC.

The chain combines TRBV18 with TRBJ2-7, with 12 bases lining up with TRBD2. The length of the CDR3 is 18 residues. Trimming removed 3 bases from V and 3 bases from J; junction bases left unmatched: 12. The germline V gene has CDR1 KGHSH and CDR2 LQKENI. The CDR3 DNA follows: TGTGCCAGCTCACCCAAAAGGCTAGCGGGAGGGTTATTCTACGAGCAGTACTTC. This encodes CASSPKRLAGGLFYEQYF. The whole variable domain, remainder taken from reference TRBV18 and TRBJ2-7, is NAGVMQNPRHLVRRRGQEARLRCSPMKGHSHVYWYRQLPEEGLKFMVYLQKENIIDESGMPKERFSAEFPKEGPSILRIQQVVRGDSAAYFCASSPKRLAGGLFYEQYFGPGTRLTVT.

The chain has TRBV6-4 and TRBJ1-4; 8 bases map to TRBD1. Losses at the gene ends were 5 bases for V and 3 bases for J; bases not matched to a gene: 5. This CDR3 comprises 15 residues. The germline CDR1 and CDR2 sequences are MRHNA and SNTAGT. In DNA, the CDR3 is TGTGCCAGCAGTCGAGACAGGGGCCCTAATGAAAAACTGTTTTTT. Protein product: CASSRDRGPNEKLFF.

Here the CDR3 DNA reads TGTGCCAGCAGCTTCGAGCAGGGGGACACCGGGGAGCTGTTTTTT. Its protein is CASSFEQGDTGELFF. This chain connects TRBV11-1 to TRBJ2-2; 7 bases are shared with TRBD1. The length of the CDR3 is 15 residues. J lost 3 bases, V lost 3 bases, and 4 bases had no gene match. Looked up from germline, CDR1 is SGHAT and CDR2 is FQDESV (reference sequence).

This rearrangement joins TRBV7-2 to TRBJ2-3, with 10 bases fitting TRBD2. This CDR3 region has 17 residues. Germline V gives CDR1 SGHTA, CDR2 FQGNSA. Trimming at V came to 5 bases and at J to 2 bases, leaving 10 bases not matched to a gene. The CDR3 nucleotides are TGTGCCAGCAGCCAACCTATAGCGGGGGGATACACAGATACGCAGTATTTT. The encoded protein is CASSQPIAGGYTDTQYF.

This clone showed up just once. The chain employs TRBV5-1 and TRBJ1-6; D perhaps matches TRBD1 (6 bases). V lost 5 bases to trimming and J lost 6 bases, with 15 bases between them. The germline V gene encodes CDR1 SGHRS and CDR2 YFSETQ. The CDR3 consists of 15 residues. The CDR3 loop is CASSRTGSGNSPLHF. The CDR3 DNA reads TGCGCCAGCAGTCGAACAGGGTCGGGTAATTCACCCCTCCACTTT.

The chain links TRBV21-1 to TRBJ1-1. TRBV21-1 is classified as a pseudogene. This CDR3 comprises 16 residues. This chain's CDR3 is CASSAYPKAMNTEAFF. In DNA, the CDR3 is TGTGCCAGCAGCGCGTACCCCAAGGCCATGAACACTGAAGCTTTCTTT.

This clone was seen just once. The chain is built from TRBV18 and TRBJ1-1; a weak D match, TRBD1 (6 bases). The germline gives CDR1 KGHSH, CDR2 LQKENI. The CDR3 consists of 15 residues. V lost 2 bases, J lost 0 bases, and 10 bases lay in between. CDR3 sequence reads: CASSPEGHLNTEAFF. In nucleotides, the CDR3 is TGTGCCAGCTCACCAGAGGGACACTTGAACACTGAAGCTTTCTTT.

The gene calls are TRBV30 and TRBJ1-5; D possibly corresponds to TRBD1 (5 bases). V shed 1 base and J shed 4 bases, with 17 bases lying between them. This CDR3 contains 16 residues. In germline, CDR1 is GTSNPN, CDR2 SVGIG (reference sequence). For the CDR3, the DNA is TGTGCCTGGAGTGACCCCACCCGAGCAGGGAATCAGCCCCAGCATTTT. Translated, it gives CAWSDPTRAGNQPQHF.

A note on this clone: A read error may account for a junction end that differs from germline. J is TRBJ2-1 and V is TRBV7-7; 9 bases line up with TRBD2. The V gene's germline CDR1 is SSHAT and CDR2 FNYEAQ (reference sequence). The CDR3 extends over 14 amino acids. The CDR3 DNA is TGTGCTAGCAGCTATAGCGGGGGAAACAATGAGCAGTTCTTC. Translation gives CASSYSGGNNEQFF.

V is TRBV30 and J is TRBJ1-5; D may be TRBD1 (5 bases). The V end was cut by 1 base, the J end by 5 bases, with 9 bases between. The CDR3 contains 13 residues. In germline, CDR1 is GTSNPN, CDR2 SVGIG (reference sequence). This CDR3 is CAWSAGLDQPQHF. CDR3 DNA: TGTGCCTGGAGTGCAGGGTTGGATCAGCCCCAGCATTTT.

This clone is termed large. V is TRBV7-8 and J is TRBJ2-5; D may be TRBD1 (5 bases). Trimming stripped 4 bases from V and 11 bases from J, with 14 bases between. CDR3 size: 12 residues. Germline lookup yields CDR1 SGHVS and CDR2 FQNEAQ. In nucleotides, the CDR3 is TGTGCCAGCAGCTCGAGGTCAGCAGGGCAGTACTTC. Amino acids: CASSSRSAGQYF.

The chain has TRBV27 and TRBJ2-4, with 12 nucleotides matching TRBD1. V was clipped by 5 bases and J by 1 base; unmatched bases: 3. This CDR3 has 16 amino acids. Per the germline V gene, CDR1 is MNHEY and CDR2 is SMNVEV (reference sequence). CDR3 bases: TGTGCCAGCAGTGGGGACAGGGGGCCGGCCAAAAACATTCAGTACTTC. Encoded protein: CASSGDRGPAKNIQYF.

In this sample, this clone turned up a few times. The chain carries TRBV5-4 and TRBJ2-2; 11 nucleotides line up with TRBD1. This CDR3 contains 16 residues. The germline CDR1 and CDR2 sequences are SGHNT and YYREEE (reference sequence). V was pared by 4 bases and J by 3 bases, with 5 bases of the junction left unmatched. The CDR3 nucleotides read TGTGCCAGCAGCCCGAGGGGACAGGGGGACACCGGGGAGCTGTTTTTT. Residues: CASSPRGQGDTGELFF.

This clone came up once. The chain combines TRBV2 with TRBJ1-5; tentative D call: TRBD1 (6 bases). From germline, CDR1 is SNHLY and CDR2 FYNNEI. Trimming took 7 bases from V and 2 from J, leaving 12 bases between them. The CDR3 is made up of 14 amino acids. This CDR3 reads CASKGDAGNQPQHF. The CDR3 nucleotides read TGTGCCAGCAAGGGGGACGCGGGCAATCAGCCCCAGCATTTT.

This clone was detected only a few times. The chain carries TRBV6-5 and TRBJ2-7, with 10 bases aligning to TRBD2. The CDR3 is made up of 13 amino acids. Germline V gene lookup returns CDR1 MNHEY and CDR2 SVGAGI. The V gene end was trimmed by 5 bases and the J gene end by 3 bases; junction bases not matched to a gene: 1. Written as DNA, the CDR3 is TGTGCCAGCAGTCGGACTAGCGGCTACGAGCAGTACTTC. Translated: CASSRTSGYEQYF.

The chain joins TRBV7-9 to TRBJ1-2, with D maybe TRBD1 (5 bases). Trimming removed 1 base at V and 4 bases at J, with 7 bases between. Germline CDR1 is SEHNR and CDR2 is FQNEAQ (reference sequence). The CDR3 spans 13 residues. CDR3 in amino acids: CASSLVGTYGYTF. As DNA, the CDR3 is TGTGCCAGCAGCTTAGTAGGGACCTATGGCTACACCTTC.

This clone appeared a few times. This chain connects TRBV18 to TRBJ2-1, with a weak D call TRBD1 (5 bases). V lost 3 bases and J 1 base, leaving 10 bases between the germline ends. Germline loops: CDR1 KGHSH, CDR2 LQKENI. The CDR3 has 15 residues. The CDR3, as DNA: TGTGCCAGCTCACCCCGAAGGGGATCCTACAATGAGCAGTTCTTC. Protein sequence: CASSPRRGSYNEQFF.

J is TRBJ2-3 and V is TRBV14; tentatively, D is TRBD1 (5 bases). The germline V and J ends were trimmed by 2 bases and 5 bases, with 14 bases remaining between them. CDR1 SGHDN and CDR2 FVKESK come from the germline V gene. The CDR3 has 15 amino acids. CDR3 DNA sequence: TGTGCCAGCAGCCAAAGAGCCACAAGGGGAGATACGCAGTATTTT. As protein: CASSQRATRGDTQYF.